This is a list of T cell receptor beta chains from one sample in a study of cytomegalovirus exposure and HLA in healthy donors. Repertoires were generated with immunoSEQ multiplex PCR, while TCRdb's copy carries only in-frame clones and drops some. Here the sample spans 150,000 to 250,000 clones, around 85% being singletons. The sequenced sample consisted of PBMCs. The receptor set was obtained from a woman between 50 and 59 years old in good health and CMV-seronegative. The CDR3 runs from the conserved cysteine through the conserved F or W. The D gene is left open where the match is weak. Clone size is not always given. Where it is, it says once, few, many or a class for expanded clones.

TRBD2,-,TRBV5-6,TRBJ2-1,CASSFGRTAGVYNEQFF,TGTGCCAGCAGCTTCGGACGGACCGCGGGAGTTTACAATGAGCAGTTCTTC
-,-,TRBV5-1,TRBJ2-7,CASSGGFGDYEQYF,TGCGCCAGCAGCGGAGGGTTTGGGGACTACGAGCAGTACTTC
TRBD2,-,TRBV18,TRBJ2-3,CASSPPLAGADTQYF,TGTGCCAGCTCACCACCACTAGCGGGAGCGGATACGCAGTATTTT
-,-,TRBV30,TRBJ1-3,CASARIYSGNTIYF,TGTGCCTCCGCGCGGATTTACTCTGGAAACACCATATATTTT
TRBD2,-,TRBV27,TRBJ2-1,CASSPSGSSYNEQFF,TGTGCCAGCAGCCCAAGCGGGAGCTCCTACAATGAGCAGTTCTTC
-,-,TRBV28,TRBJ2-3,CASKRGGNTDTQYF,TGTGCCAGCAAAAGGGGAGGAAACACAGATACGCAGTATTTT
-,-,TRBV10-1,TRBJ2-7,CASSRDYEQYF,TGCGCCAGCAGCCGAGACTACGAGCAGTACTTC
TRBD2,-,TRBV4-2,TRBJ2-5,CASSQTSGGVQETQYF,TGTGCCAGCAGCCAAACTAGCGGGGGGGTTCAAGAGACCCAGTACTTC
TRBD1,-,TRBV9,TRBJ1-2,CASSVAGTALQYGYTF,TGTGCCAGCAGCGTAGCCGGGACAGCTCTACAATATGGCTACACCTTC
TRBD1,once,TRBV28,TRBJ2-7,CASSLGQADYEQYF,TGTGCCAGCAGTTTGGGACAGGCAGACTACGAGCAGTACTTC
TRBD2,-,TRBV9,TRBJ2-3,CASSETLLAGGSTDTQYF,TGTGCCAGCAGCGAGACCCTCCTAGCGGGAGGTAGCACAGATACGCAGTATTTT
-,-,TRBV6-5,TRBJ1-2,CASSNGHTYGYTF,TGTGCCAGCAGTAATGGACATACCTATGGCTACACCTTC
-,-,TRBV27,TRBJ2-7,CASSQGPEQYF,TGTGCCAGCAGTCAGGGCCCCGAGCAGTACTTC
-,-,TRBV5-6,TRBJ2-3,CASRRRAPGADTQYF,TGTGCCAGCAGACGGAGGGCCCCTGGGGCAGATACGCAGTATTTT
-,-,TRBV6-5,TRBJ2-7,CASSYSVPHTSYEQYF,TGTGCCAGCAGTTACTCGGTACCTCATACTTCCTACGAGCAGTACTTC
TRBD2,-,TRBV2,TRBJ2-1,CASSEAASGSYNEQFF,TGTGCCAGCAGTGAAGCGGCTAGCGGCTCCTACAATGAGCAGTTCTTC
-,once,TRBV27,TRBJ2-7,CASSFKGTSYEQYF,TGTGCCAGCAGTTTTAAGGGGACATCCTACGAGCAGTACTTC
TRBD1,-,TRBV23-1,TRBJ2-7,CARKTGGLEQYF,TGCGCCAGAAAAACAGGGGGCCTCGAGCAGTACTTC
-,few,TRBV28,TRBJ2-7,CASSLGPRLGAYEQYF,TGTGCCAGCAGTTTAGGTCCGAGACTAGGGGCCTACGAGCAGTACTTC
TRBD1,-,TRBV7-9,TRBJ1-4,CSSSSPPRTGLNEKLFF,TGTTCCAGCAGCTCGCCTCCTAGGACAGGGTTAAATGAAAAACTGTTTTTT